The following is a T cell receptor (beta chain) sequence with its context. This clone's antigen is unknown. Per-base quality was not reported, and no clone a single base away is much larger than it. The sample's treatment or condition, from its label and the paper: roughly nine-day PBMC culture with coronavirus spike peptide pools or control peptides (ViraFEST assay). The study used the ViraFEST assay, which expanded antigen-specific T cells with peptide pools and then identified expanded clonotypes by TCR sequencing. The positive SARS-CoV-2 PCR tests of the convalescent patients were dated from March to December 2020, before the Alpha, Beta and Delta variants emerged in the United States. Each well held roughly 2.2 million PBMCs cultured in IMDM containing roughly 5% human AB serum and around 9.2 IU/ml IL-2, with 8.5 to 10 ug/ml peptide pools added. Half of the culture medium was replaced with fresh IL-2-containing medium on days 3 and 7. After less than twelve days of culture, CD4+ T cells were isolated by negative selection with the EasySep CD4+ T cell isolation kit. PBMCs were separated from whole blood using Ficoll-Paque Plus gradient centrifugation and then either used fresh or cryopreserved at -140C. Triplicate wells were generally used for each culture condition.

Libraries came from PCR. TCR sequencing of DNA from cultured CD4+ T cells used the Oncomine TCR Beta short-read assay at the Johns Hopkins FTIC core. The QIAamp micro DNA kit was used to extract genomic DNA from the cultured CD4+ T cells. The Oncomine TCR Beta libraries from cultured CD4+ T cells were pooled using unique dual indexes and then sequenced on an Illumina iSeq 100. The authors processed their data as follows. Non-productive sequences were removed, and CDR3s that did not start with C, did not end with F or W, or were shorter than 7 amino acids were discarded. Antigen-specific clonotypes were identified using the MANAFEST web application through comparison of peptide-stimulated wells with reference and other culture wells. For a clone to be called positive, the clone needed an FDR below 0.05, an odds ratio above 5, and a productive frequency above 0.1% in at least two of three replicate wells. Cross-reactive clonotypes were defined as significantly expanded in both SARS-CoV-2 spike wells and at least one common cold coronavirus spike condition. Similarity between CDR3 sequences was evaluated in R version 3.6.1 using Levenshtein distances (stringdist) and unrooted phylogenetic trees (ape). TCRdb redid the processing of the public reads, applying fastp at Q25 and MiXCR, and retained in-frame beta chains. Merged by CDR3 protein, the rows form single entries marked with the most common genes and DNA. TCRdb assigned the V and J calls; the authors' analysis was not used. For this sample the table gives some 14,000 distinct CDR3 sequences, of which 55% to 85% were detected only once. Of the sample, about 18% is held by the ten largest clones.

Taken from cysteine to phenylalanine, the CDR3 has 16 residues. CDR3 DNA is the only sequence kept; it has 48 bases, read in frame from the first base. Cut back by 8 bases and 4 bases, the V and J ends lie 20 bases apart. The germline V gene sets CDR1 to SGHTA and CDR2 to FQGNSA. The data were taken from a study of vaccination and CD4 T cells after COVID-19 (dated by TCRdb to between 2021 and 2024). For context, the study as a whole: SARS-CoV-2 positivity had been established in the convalescent patients by nasal swab PCR, and mild disease was recorded in under ten of these patients and severe disease in one. Six males and four females were included in the convalescent cohort, with two Hispanic individuals, seven Caucasians, two Asians and one multiracial person represented. Two doses of either the Pfizer-BioNTech BNT162b2 vaccine (n=8) or the Moderna mRNA-1273 vaccine (n=2) were administered to participants. Post-COVID blood samples from convalescent patients were collected a median of around 100 days after diagnosis, with a range of 35 to 161 days. Post-vaccine blood samples were collected a median of approximately 77 days after the second vaccine dose, ranging from roughly 13 to 250 days. The cultures were stimulated with overlapping spike peptide pools from SARS-CoV-2 and from the common cold coronaviruses HCoV-NL63, HCoV-OC43 and HCoV-229E. As controls, cultures received a CEFX viral epitope pool (the positive control), an HIV-1 Nef peptide pool (the negative control), or no peptide at all. The spike-specific CD4+ TCR repertoire was compared before and after mRNA vaccination in approximately ten COVID-19 convalescent patients and 4 infection-naive healthy vaccine recipients.

What the research found in general, with its limitations: Only a relatively small number of convalescent patients were included in the study, and early timepoints following natural infection were not analyzed. Of the vaccine-specific clones in convalescent patients, 304 of 307, or nearly all, reacted only to SARS-CoV-2 spike and did not cross-react with common cold coronaviruses. The median number of SARS-CoV-2-reactive clonotypes rose from around 20 after infection to roughly 40 after vaccination, but the change was not significant. In convalescent patients, a median around 85% of post-vaccine SARS-CoV-2-reactive clones were detected only after vaccination, and vaccine-specific priming was suggested by this finding.

Sequenced sample: CD4+ T cells from blood, cultured in vitro. The V gene is TRBV7-2 and the J gene is TRBJ2-2; there is no confident call for the D gene. The source of this sequence is a human donor who had recovered from COVID-19. The CDR3 sequence is CASSRNRGTGTGELFF. The DNA is as follows: TGTGCCAGCTCCCGGAATCGAGGCACGGGCACCGGGGAGCTGTTTTTT.